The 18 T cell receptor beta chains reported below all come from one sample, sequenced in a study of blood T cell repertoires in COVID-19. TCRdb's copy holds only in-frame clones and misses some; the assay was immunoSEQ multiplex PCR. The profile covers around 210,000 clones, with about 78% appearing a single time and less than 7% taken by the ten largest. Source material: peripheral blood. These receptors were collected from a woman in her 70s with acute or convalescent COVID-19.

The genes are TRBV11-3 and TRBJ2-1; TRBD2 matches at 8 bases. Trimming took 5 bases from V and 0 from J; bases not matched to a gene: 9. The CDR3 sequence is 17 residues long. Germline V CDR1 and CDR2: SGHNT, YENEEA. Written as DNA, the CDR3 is TGTGCCAGCAGCCCCGGGGTAGCGGGATTCTCCTACAATGAGCAGTTCTTC. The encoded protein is CASSPGVAGFSYNEQFF.

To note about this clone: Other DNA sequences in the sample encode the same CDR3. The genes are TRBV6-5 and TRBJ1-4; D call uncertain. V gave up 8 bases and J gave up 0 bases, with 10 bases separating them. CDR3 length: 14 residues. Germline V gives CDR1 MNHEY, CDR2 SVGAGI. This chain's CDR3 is CASRRGATNEKLFF. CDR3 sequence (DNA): TGTGCCAGCCGCCGCGGGGCAACTAATGAAAAACTGTTTTTT.

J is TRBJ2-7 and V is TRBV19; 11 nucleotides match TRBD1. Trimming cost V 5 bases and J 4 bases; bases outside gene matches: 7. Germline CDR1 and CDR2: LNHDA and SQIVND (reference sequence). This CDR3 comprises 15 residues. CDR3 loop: CASSLGTGGEYEQYF. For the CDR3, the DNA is TGTGCCAGTAGTTTGGGGACAGGGGGAGAATACGAGCAGTACTTC.

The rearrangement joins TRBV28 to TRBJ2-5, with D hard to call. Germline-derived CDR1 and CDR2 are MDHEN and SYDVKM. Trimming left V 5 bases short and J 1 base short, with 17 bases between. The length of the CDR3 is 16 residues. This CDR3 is CASSTPGHTLQETQYF. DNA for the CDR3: TGTGCCAGCAGTACCCCAGGTCATACACTCCAAGAGACCCAGTACTTC.

The CDR3 DNA follows: TGTGCCAGCAGCTTTGGCCCACGGGGCTCCTACGAGCAGTACTTC. The encoded protein is CASSFGPRGSYEQYF. V and J are TRBV5-6 and TRBJ2-7; TRBD2 might be the D (5 bases). The CDR3 has 15 residues. CDR1 is SGHDT and CDR2 is YYEEEE in the germline V gene. Trimming took off 2 bases at V and 0 bases at J, with 12 bases between the two ends.

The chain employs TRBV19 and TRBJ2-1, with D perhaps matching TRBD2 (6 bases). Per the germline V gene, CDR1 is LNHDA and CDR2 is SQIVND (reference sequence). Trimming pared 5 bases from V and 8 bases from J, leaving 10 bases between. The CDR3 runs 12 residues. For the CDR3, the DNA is TGTGCCAGTAGTGCGACTAGGGATGAGCAGTTCTTC. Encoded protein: CASSATRDEQFF.

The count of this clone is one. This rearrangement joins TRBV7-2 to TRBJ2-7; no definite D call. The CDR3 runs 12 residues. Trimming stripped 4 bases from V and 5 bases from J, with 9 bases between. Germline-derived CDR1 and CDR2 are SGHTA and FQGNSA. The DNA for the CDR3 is TGTGCCAGCAGCTCCTTCTTCCACGAGCAGTACTTC. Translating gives CASSSFFHEQYF.

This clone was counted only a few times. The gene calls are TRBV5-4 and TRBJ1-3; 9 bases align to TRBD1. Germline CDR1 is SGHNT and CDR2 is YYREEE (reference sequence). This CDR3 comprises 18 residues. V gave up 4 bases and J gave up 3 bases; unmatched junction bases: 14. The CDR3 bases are TGTGCCAGCAGCCCCCTCCCGGGACAGGGCACCCGTGGAAACACCATATATTTT. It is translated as CASSPLPGQGTRGNTIYF.

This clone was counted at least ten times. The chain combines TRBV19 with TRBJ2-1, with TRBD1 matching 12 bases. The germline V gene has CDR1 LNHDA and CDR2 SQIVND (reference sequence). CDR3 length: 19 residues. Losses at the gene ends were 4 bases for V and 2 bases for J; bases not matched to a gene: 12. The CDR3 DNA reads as TGTGCCAGTAGTACACCGGGACAGGGGGCCTATACCCCCTACAATGAGCAGTTCTTC. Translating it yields CASSTPGQGAYTPYNEQFF.

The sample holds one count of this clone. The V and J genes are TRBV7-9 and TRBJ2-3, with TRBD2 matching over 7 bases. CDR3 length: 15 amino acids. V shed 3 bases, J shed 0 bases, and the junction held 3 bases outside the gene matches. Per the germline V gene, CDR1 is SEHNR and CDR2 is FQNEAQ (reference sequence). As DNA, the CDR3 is TGTGCCAGCAGCTTCACTAGCGCGAGCACAGATACGCAGTATTTT. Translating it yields CASSFTSASTDTQYF.

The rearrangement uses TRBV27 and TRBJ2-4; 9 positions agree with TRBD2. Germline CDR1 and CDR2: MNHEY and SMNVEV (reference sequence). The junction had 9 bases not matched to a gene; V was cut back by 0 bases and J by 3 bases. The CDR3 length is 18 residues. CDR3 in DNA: TGTGCCAGCAGTTTATCTGGCGGGAGGGCCGGGAACAAAAACATTCAGTACTTC. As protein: CASSLSGGRAGNKNIQYF.

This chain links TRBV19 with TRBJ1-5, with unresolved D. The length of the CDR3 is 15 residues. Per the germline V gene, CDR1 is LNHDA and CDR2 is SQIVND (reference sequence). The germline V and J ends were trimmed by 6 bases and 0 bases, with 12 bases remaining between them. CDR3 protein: CASSLRDYSNQPQHF. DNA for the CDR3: TGTGCCAGTAGCCTCCGGGATTATAGCAATCAGCCCCAGCATTTT.

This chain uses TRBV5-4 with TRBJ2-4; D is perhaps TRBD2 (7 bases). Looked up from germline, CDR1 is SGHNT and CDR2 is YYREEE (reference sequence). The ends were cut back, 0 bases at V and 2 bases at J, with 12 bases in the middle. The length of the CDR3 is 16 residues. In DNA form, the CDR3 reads TGTGCCAGCAGCTTGGCGGGGGGCAACACCAAAAACATTCAGTACTTC. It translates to CASSLAGGNTKNIQYF.

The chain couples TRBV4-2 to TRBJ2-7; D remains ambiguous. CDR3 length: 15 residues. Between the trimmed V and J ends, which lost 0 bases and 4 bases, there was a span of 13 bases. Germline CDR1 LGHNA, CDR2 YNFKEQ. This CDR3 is CASSQELNTDYEQYF. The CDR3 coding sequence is TGTGCCAGCAGCCAAGAATTGAACACCGATTACGAGCAGTACTTC.

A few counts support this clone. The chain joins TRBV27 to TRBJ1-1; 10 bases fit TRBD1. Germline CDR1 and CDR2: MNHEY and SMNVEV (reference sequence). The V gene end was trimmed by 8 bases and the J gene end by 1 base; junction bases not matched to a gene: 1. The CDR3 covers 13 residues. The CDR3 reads CASRQGANTEAFF. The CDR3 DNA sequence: TGTGCCAGCCGACAGGGGGCGAACACTGAAGCTTTCTTT.

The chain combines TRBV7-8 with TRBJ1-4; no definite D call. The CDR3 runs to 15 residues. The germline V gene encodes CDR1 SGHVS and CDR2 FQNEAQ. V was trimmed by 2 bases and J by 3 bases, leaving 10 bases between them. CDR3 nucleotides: TGTGCCAGCAGCTTAAGCCGGAGTTCTAATGAAAAACTGTTTTTT. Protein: CASSLSRSSNEKLFF.

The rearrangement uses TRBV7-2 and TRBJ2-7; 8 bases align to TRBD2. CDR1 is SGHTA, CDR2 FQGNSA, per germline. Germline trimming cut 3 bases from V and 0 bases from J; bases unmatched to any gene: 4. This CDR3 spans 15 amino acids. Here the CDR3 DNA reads TGTGCCAGCAGCTTTAGCGGGACCAGCTCCTACGAGCAGTACTTC. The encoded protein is CASSFSGTSSYEQYF.

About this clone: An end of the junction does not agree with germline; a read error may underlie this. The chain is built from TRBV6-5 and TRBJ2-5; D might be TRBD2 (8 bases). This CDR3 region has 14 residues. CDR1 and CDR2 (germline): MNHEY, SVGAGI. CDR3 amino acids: CASSPGGGGGPMDF. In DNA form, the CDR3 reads TGTGCCAGCAGCCCGGGAGGGGGAGGGGGCCCCATGGACTTC.